Given below is one T cell receptor beta chain in context. Its antigen is currently unknown. The data were obtained in a study of a mutant IDH1 vaccine in newly diagnosed glioma. At the level of the study: The first vaccination came 4-6 weeks after radiotherapy alone, or with temozolomide cycles.

The time point here: week 35, safety follow-up. Alongside topical imiquimod, each dose of vaccine comprised 300 ug of mutant IDH1 20-mer peptide. The CDR3 is made up of 15 amino acids. V lost 5 bases and J lost 1; bases outside the gene matches: 5. CDR1 is MNHNS, CDR2 SASEGT, per germline. Assay: immunoSEQ multiplex PCR; the TCRdb copy retains only in-frame clones and omits some. This sample yields tens of thousands of clones, of which around three quarters are seen a single time; 6.5% to 9.5% belongs to the top ten. The source material was PBMCs, sampled from a glioma patient whose treatment included an IDH1 peptide vaccine. The clonotype was recovered from a man in his forties or fifties with glioma. The chain couples TRBV6-1 to TRBJ1-2; TRBD1 aligns across 9 bases. As DNA, the CDR3 is TGTGCCAGCAGTTCGGGACAGGGCTATAACTATGGCTACACCTTC. Its translation: CASSSGQGYNYGYTF.